This passage covers 27 T cell receptor beta chains from one sample sequenced in a study of PD-1 blockade in classical Hodgkin lymphoma. Each of the patients experienced relapse following autologous stem cell transplantation, and their brentuximab vedotin exposure differed. The repertoire was sequenced with immunoSEQ multiplex PCR; TCRdb's copy has only in-frame clones and lacks some. The sample has 65,000 to 95,000 clones, 89% seen once; the top ten hold around 20%. The starting material was peripheral blood mononuclear cells (PBMCs), obtained at baseline. The receptor set was obtained from a human donor with classical Hodgkin lymphoma.

This chain links TRBV6-4 with TRBJ2-6, with D possibly TRBD1 on 6 matching bases. In germline, CDR1 is MRHNA, CDR2 SNTAGT. This CDR3 has 15 amino acids. Trimming removed 5 bases at V and 0 bases at J, with 8 bases between. In DNA, the CDR3 is TGTGCCAGCAGTACAGGGAGCTCTGGGGCCAACGTCCTGACTTTC. This sequence encodes CASSTGSSGANVLTF.

This sequence joins TRBV15 and TRBJ1-4; 8 bases fit TRBD1. CDR1 is LNHNV, CDR2 YYDKDF, per germline (reference sequence). Losses at the gene ends were 1 base for V and 8 bases for J; bases not matched to a gene: 15. The CDR3 covers 18 residues. The CDR3 DNA reads as TGTGCCACCAGCAGAGTCGTACGTACAGGGGGAGTAAGGGAAAAACTGTTTTTT. This translates into CATSRVVRTGGVREKLFF.

This clone showed up just a few times. The chain couples TRBV7-2 to TRBJ1-1; 8 bases agree with TRBD1. The CDR3 contains 15 residues. V lost 5 bases and J lost 0; bases outside the gene matches: 5. Germline-derived CDR1 and CDR2 are SGHTA and FQGNSA. DNA for the CDR3: TGTGCCAGCAGCGGGACGGACAGGGTGAACACTGAAGCTTTCTTT. Amino acids: CASSGTDRVNTEAFF.

This chain uses TRBV28 with TRBJ1-3, with D tentatively TRBD1 (5 bases). Germline V CDR1 and CDR2: MDHEN, SYDVKM. CDR3 size: 14 residues. The V gene lost 3 bases and the J gene lost 4 bases, with 10 bases spanning the gap. The CDR3 reads CASSLWGNGNTIYF. The DNA for the CDR3 is TGTGCCAGCAGTTTGTGGGGGAACGGAAACACCATATATTTT.

About this clone itself: The identical CDR3 is also encoded by other nucleotide sequences in the sample. The chain employs TRBV20-1 and TRBJ2-3; no clear D. Trimming took off 4 bases at V and 3 bases at J, with 2 bases between the two ends. This CDR3 is built from 10 residues. Germline lookup yields CDR1 DFQATT and CDR2 SNEGSKA (reference sequence). The CDR3 nucleotides read TGCAGTGCTACAACAGATACGCAGTATTTT. This gives the protein CSATTDTQYF.

This chain connects TRBV7-9 to TRBJ2-7; D is unclear. The germline CDR1 and CDR2 sequences are SEHNR and FQNEAQ (reference sequence). CDR3 length equals 12 residues. Trimming removed 2 bases from V and 3 bases from J, with 5 bases in between. Here the CDR3 reads CASSLLNYEQYF. The CDR3 bases are TGTGCCAGCAGCTTACTGAACTACGAGCAGTACTTC.

Here the CDR3 reads CASRTGGGKYEQYF. The CDR3 nucleotides read TGTGCCAGCAGGACGGGTGGCGGAAAATACGAGCAGTACTTC. This chain connects TRBV28 to TRBJ2-7; D not resolved. The CDR3 extends over 14 amino acids. Trimming removed 6 bases from V and 4 bases from J, with 16 bases in between. Germline CDR1 reads MDHEN; CDR2 reads SYDVKM.

The chain has TRBV2 and TRBJ2-7; D is perhaps TRBD1 (6 bases). The V gene's germline CDR1 is SNHLY and CDR2 FYNNEI. The CDR3 has 15 amino acids. V lost 5 bases to trimming and J lost 3 bases, with 17 bases between them. CDR3 region: CASSPDSRRNYEQYF. The CDR3 bases are TGTGCCAGCAGTCCGGACAGTCGTCGAAACTACGAGCAGTACTTC.

J is TRBJ2-5 and V is TRBV30; D may be TRBD1 (6 bases). In germline, CDR1 is GTSNPN, CDR2 SVGIG (reference sequence). Trimming cost V 2 bases and J 5 bases, with 18 bases left between them. The CDR3 runs to 15 residues. CDR3 residues: CAWSLGQGRRETQYF. The CDR3 nucleotides are TGTGCCTGGAGTCTAGGCCAGGGGAGAAGGGAGACCCAGTACTTC.

The chain recombines TRBV2 with TRBJ2-3; D gene unclear. Trimming removed 7 bases from V and 0 bases from J, with 14 bases in between. In germline, CDR1 is SNHLY, CDR2 FYNNEI. The length of the CDR3 is 15 residues. The CDR3 sequence: CASTSSLPSTDTQYF. Written as DNA, the CDR3 is TGTGCCAGCACAAGCTCGCTTCCAAGCACAGATACGCAGTATTTT.

This rearrangement joins TRBV6-5 to TRBJ2-1, with D possibly called TRBD1 or TRBD2 (5 bases each). There are 15 residues in the CDR3. The V end lost 6 bases, the J end lost 5 bases, and 17 bases lay between the germline ends. Per germline, CDR1 MNHEY and CDR2 SVGAGI. The CDR3 region has the DNA TGTGCCAGCAGACGGGACCGGGACGGCCACAATGAGCAGTTCTTC. Translating gives CASRRDRDGHNEQFF.

The chain carries TRBV6-6 and TRBJ2-3; 11 nucleotides line up with TRBD2. Germline V gene lookup returns CDR1 MNHNY and CDR2 SVGAGI (reference sequence). J lost 7 bases, V lost 6 bases, and 9 bases had no gene match. This CDR3 comprises 15 residues. The DNA of the CDR3 is TGTGCCAGCAGCCCCACTAGCGGGAGTGTAAATACGCAGTATTTT. Translating gives CASSPTSGSVNTQYF.

The V gene is TRBV28, the J gene TRBJ2-5; D gene unclear. The CDR3 extends over 14 amino acids. Germline V gene sequence: CDR1 MDHEN, CDR2 SYDVKM. V was clipped by 3 bases and J by 1 base, with 9 bases between them. CDR3 bases: TGTGCCAGCAGTTTTCGCAGAGGCCAAGAGACCCAGTACTTC. Translation gives CASSFRRGQETQYF.

The rearrangement links TRBV7-6 to TRBJ2-2; 10 bases map to TRBD2. CDR1 is SGHVS, CDR2 FNYEAQ, per germline. V shed 0 bases and J 7 bases; nucleotides not matched to a gene: 2. The length of the CDR3 is 15 residues. CDR3 amino acids: CASSLAAGGVGELFF. CDR3 in DNA: TGTGCCAGCAGCTTAGCAGCGGGAGGGGTCGGGGAGCTGTTTTTT.

This chain links TRBV18 with TRBJ1-1; 11 positions agree with TRBD1. This CDR3 has 15 amino acids. V lost 5 bases, J lost 1 base, and 3 bases stayed unmatched. Germline values: CDR1 KGHSH, CDR2 LQKENI. The CDR3 nucleotides are TGTGCCAGCTCAGCGGGACAGGGGGGGAACACTGAAGCTTTCTTT. Amino acid sequence: CASSAGQGGNTEAFF. The full variable domain, completed using reference TRBV18 and TRBJ1-1, is NAGVMQNPRHLVRRRGQEARLRCSPMKGHSHVYWYRQLPEEGLKFMVYLQKENIIDESGMPKERFSAEFPKEGPSILRIQQVVRGDSAAYFCASSAGQGGNTEAFFGQGTRLTVV.

The V call is TRBV5-1, the J call TRBJ2-1; TRBD2 matches at 10 bases. The germline V gene encodes CDR1 SGHRS and CDR2 YFSETQ. The J segment lost 0 bases and the V segment lost 4 bases, leaving 4 bases of the junction unmatched. This CDR3 contains 16 residues. CDR3 sequence (DNA): TGCGCCAGCAGCCTAGCGGGAGTATACTCCTACAATGAGCAGTTCTTC. Amino acid sequence: CASSLAGVYSYNEQFF.

CDR3 amino acids: CASSSRSGSELYEQFF. The CDR3 region has the DNA TGTGCCAGCAGCTCTCGGAGCGGGAGCGAATTGTATGAGCAGTTCTTC. The chain uses TRBV7-6 and TRBJ2-1, with TRBD2 matching 8 bases. This CDR3 has 16 amino acids. Trimming took 4 bases from V and 8 from J; bases not matched to a gene: 13. CDR1 SGHVS and CDR2 FNYEAQ come from the germline V gene.

The V and J genes are TRBV25-1 and TRBJ1-4; D remains ambiguous. The CDR3 consists of 13 residues. The germline V gene encodes CDR1 MGHDK and CDR2 SYGVNS. V gave up 4 bases and J gave up 5 bases, with 8 bases separating them. The chain's CDR3 is CASSAQHNEKLFF. Here the CDR3 DNA reads TGTGCCAGCAGTGCACAGCACAATGAAAAACTGTTTTTT.

This sequence joins TRBV2 and TRBJ2-5; 8 nucleotides agree with TRBD1. Germline CDR1 is SNHLY and CDR2 is FYNNEI. J was trimmed by 1 base and V by 6 bases; bases with no gene match: 4. The CDR3 is 14 amino acids. CDR3 protein: CASRGQASQETQYF. The CDR3 DNA reads as TGTGCCAGCAGGGGACAGGCCTCCCAAGAGACCCAGTACTTC.

The chain links TRBV2 to TRBJ1-1, with 8 bases lining up with TRBD1. The germline V gene encodes CDR1 SNHLY and CDR2 FYNNEI. The CDR3 sequence is 13 residues long. V was clipped by 9 bases and J by 4 bases; unmatched bases: 7. The chain's CDR3 is CARYGQGLTEAFF. CDR3 coding DNA: TGTGCCAGATACGGACAGGGACTCACTGAAGCTTTCTTT.

The chain has TRBV18 and TRBJ1-2; a weak D match, TRBD1 (5 bases). The V gene lost 5 bases and the J gene lost 4 bases, with 17 bases spanning the gap. CDR1 and CDR2 (germline): KGHSH, LQKENI. CDR3 length: 15 residues. The CDR3: CASSDFAGESYGYTF. CDR3 bases: TGTGCCAGCTCAGATTTTGCGGGGGAGAGCTATGGCTACACCTTC.

This chain uses TRBV28 with TRBJ2-7; 9 bases line up with TRBD2. Germline CDR1 and CDR2: MDHEN and SYDVKM. The CDR3 length is 17 residues. The V and J ends lost 1 base and 3 bases, in that order; junction bases with no gene match: 10. CDR3 DNA: TGTGCCAGCAGTTTATTCGGCGGGAGGGCCAAGGGCTACGAGCAGTACTTC. Encoded protein: CASSLFGGRAKGYEQYF. The whole variable domain, filled in from reference TRBV28 and TRBJ2-7, reads DVKVTQSSRYLVKRTGEKVFLECVQDMDHENMFWYRQDPGLGLRLIYFSYDVKMKEKGDIPEGYSVSREKKERFSLILESASTNQTSMYLCASSLFGGRAKGYEQYFGPGTRLTVT.

This rearrangement joins TRBV30 to TRBJ1-2; a possible D gene is TRBD1 (6 bases). Germline CDR1 GTSNPN, CDR2 SVGIG (reference sequence). V gave up 2 bases and J gave up 4 bases, with 14 bases separating them. The CDR3 has 14 residues. The CDR3 sequence is CAWSTPGQFYGYTF. The CDR3 nucleotides read TGTGCCTGGAGTACCCCAGGACAGTTCTATGGCTACACCTTC.

The chain combines TRBV30 with TRBJ2-3; perhaps TRBD1 as D (5 bases). The CDR3 loop spans 14 amino acids. CDR1 is GTSNPN and CDR2 is SVGIG in the germline V gene (reference sequence). V lost 7 bases, J lost 6 bases, and 20 bases lay in between. In DNA form, the CDR3 reads TGTGCCTTTGCATCCTCAGGGTCCGCGGATACGCAGTATTTT. It yields the protein CAFASSGSADTQYF.

This rearrangement joins TRBV13 to TRBJ2-1; 11 positions match TRBD2. V gave up 6 bases and J gave up 10 bases; unmatched junction bases: 11. Per germline, CDR1 PRHDT and CDR2 FYEKMQ (reference sequence). This CDR3 is 15 amino acids long. The CDR3 DNA follows: TGTGCCAGCAGATCCCCCGGACTAGCGGGTGGGGAGCAGTTCTTC. Translating gives CASRSPGLAGGEQFF.

V usage is TRBV7-2 and J usage is TRBJ2-5; D is perhaps TRBD2 (6 bases). V gave up 4 bases and J gave up 6 bases, with 15 bases separating them. This CDR3 is built from 14 residues. CDR1 is SGHTA, CDR2 FQGNSA, per germline. The CDR3 region is CASSWGDWEKTQYF. Written as DNA, the CDR3 is TGTGCCAGCAGCTGGGGGGACTGGGAAAAGACCCAGTACTTC.

J is TRBJ2-7 and V is TRBV4-2; 9 bases map to TRBD2. This CDR3 is 16 amino acids long. CDR1 LGHNA and CDR2 YNFKEQ come from the germline V gene. The V and J ends lost 1 base and 4 bases, in that order; junction bases with no gene match: 8. This CDR3 is CASSQALGGRAYEQYF. Written as DNA, the CDR3 is TGTGCCAGCAGCCAAGCTTTGGGCGGGAGGGCTTACGAGCAGTACTTC.